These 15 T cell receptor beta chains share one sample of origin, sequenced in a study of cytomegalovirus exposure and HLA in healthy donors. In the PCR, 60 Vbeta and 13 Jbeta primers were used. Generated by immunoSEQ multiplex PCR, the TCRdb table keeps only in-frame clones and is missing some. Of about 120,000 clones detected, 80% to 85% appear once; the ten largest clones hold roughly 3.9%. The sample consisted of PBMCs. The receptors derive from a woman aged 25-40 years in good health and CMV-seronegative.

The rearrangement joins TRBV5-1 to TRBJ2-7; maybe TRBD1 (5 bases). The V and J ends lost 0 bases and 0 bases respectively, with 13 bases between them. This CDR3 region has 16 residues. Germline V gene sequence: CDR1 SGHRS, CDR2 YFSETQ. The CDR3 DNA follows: TGCGCCAGCAGCTTGGGGTTCTTCAGGGACTCCTACGAGCAGTACTTC. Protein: CASSLGFFRDSYEQYF.

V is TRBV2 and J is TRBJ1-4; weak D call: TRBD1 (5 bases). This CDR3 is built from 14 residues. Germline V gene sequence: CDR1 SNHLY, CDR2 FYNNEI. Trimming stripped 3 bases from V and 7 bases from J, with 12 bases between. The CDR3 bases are TGTGCCAGCAGTGATTGGGGGGGGAGTGAAAAACTGTTTTTT. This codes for CASSDWGGSEKLFF.

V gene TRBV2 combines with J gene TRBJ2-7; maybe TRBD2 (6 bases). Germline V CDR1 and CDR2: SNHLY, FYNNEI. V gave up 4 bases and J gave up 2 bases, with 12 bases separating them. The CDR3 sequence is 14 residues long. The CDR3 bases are TGTGCCAGCAGTGCGGCTAGCGCGACCTACGAGCAGTACTTC. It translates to CASSAASATYEQYF.

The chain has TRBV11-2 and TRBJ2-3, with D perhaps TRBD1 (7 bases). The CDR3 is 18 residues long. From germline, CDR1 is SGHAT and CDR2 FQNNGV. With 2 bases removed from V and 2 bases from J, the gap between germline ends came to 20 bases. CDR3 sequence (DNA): TGTGCCAGCAGCTTAATCGGCCTCCGGGGGACAGTCACAGATACGCAGTATTTT. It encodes CASSLIGLRGTVTDTQYF.

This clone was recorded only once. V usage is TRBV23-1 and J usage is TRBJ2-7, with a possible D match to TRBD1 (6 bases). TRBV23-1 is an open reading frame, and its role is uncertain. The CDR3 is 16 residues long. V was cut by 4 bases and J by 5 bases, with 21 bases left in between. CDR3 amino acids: CASSPRGAGDQDEQYF. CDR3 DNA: TGCGCCAGCAGTCCCCGAGGCGCAGGGGATCAAGACGAGCAGTACTTC.

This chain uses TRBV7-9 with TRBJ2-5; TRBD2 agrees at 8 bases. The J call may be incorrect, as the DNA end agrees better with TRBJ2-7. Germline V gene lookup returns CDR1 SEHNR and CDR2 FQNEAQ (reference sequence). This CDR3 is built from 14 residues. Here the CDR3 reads CASSLTSGSYEQYF. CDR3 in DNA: TGTGCCAGCAGCCTTACTAGCGGCTCCTACGAGCAGTACTTC.

CDR3 sequence: CASSLRQGGNTEAFF. The CDR3 coding sequence is TGCGCCAGCAGCTTGAGACAGGGAGGGAACACTGAAGCTTTCTTT. The rearrangement uses TRBV5-1 and TRBJ1-1, with 7 bases that match TRBD1. The germline V gene has CDR1 SGHRS and CDR2 YFSETQ. There are 15 residues in the CDR3. V lost 1 base to trimming and J lost 1 base; unmatched junction nucleotides: 4. Together with reference TRBV5-1 and TRBJ1-1, the CDR3 gives the full variable domain: KAGVTQTPRYLIKTRGQQVTLSCSPISGHRSVSWYQQTPGQGLQFLFEYFSETQRNKGNFPGRFSGRQFSNSRSEMNVSTLELGDSALYLCASSLRQGGNTEAFFGQGTRLTVV.

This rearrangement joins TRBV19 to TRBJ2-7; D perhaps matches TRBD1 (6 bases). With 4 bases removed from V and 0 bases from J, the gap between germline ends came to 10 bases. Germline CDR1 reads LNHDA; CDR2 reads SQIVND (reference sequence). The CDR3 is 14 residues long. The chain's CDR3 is CASSRQGTSYEQYF. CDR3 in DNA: TGTGCCAGTAGTAGGCAGGGGACCTCCTACGAGCAGTACTTC.

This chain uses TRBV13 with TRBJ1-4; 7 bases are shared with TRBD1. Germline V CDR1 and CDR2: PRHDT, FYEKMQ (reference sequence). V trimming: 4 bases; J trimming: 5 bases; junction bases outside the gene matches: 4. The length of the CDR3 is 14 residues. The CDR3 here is CASSSRDRNEKLFF. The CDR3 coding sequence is TGTGCCAGCAGCTCGCGGGACAGAAATGAAAAACTGTTTTTT. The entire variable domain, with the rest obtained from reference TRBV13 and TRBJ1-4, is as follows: AAGVIQSPRHLIKEKRETATLKCYPIPRHDTVYWYQQGPGQDPQFLISFYEKMQSDKGSIPDRFSAQQFSDYHSELNMSSLELGDSALYFCASSSRDRNEKLFFGSGTQLSVL.

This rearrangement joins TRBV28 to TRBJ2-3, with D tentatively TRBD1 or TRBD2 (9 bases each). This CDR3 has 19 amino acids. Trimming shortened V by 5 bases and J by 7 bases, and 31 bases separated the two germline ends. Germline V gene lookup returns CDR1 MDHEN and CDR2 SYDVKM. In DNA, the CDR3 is TGTGCCAGCAGTCGCGACAGGGGGAGGGCGGGAGGGCCAGGGAATACGCAGTATTTT. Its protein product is CASSRDRGRAGGPGNTQYF.

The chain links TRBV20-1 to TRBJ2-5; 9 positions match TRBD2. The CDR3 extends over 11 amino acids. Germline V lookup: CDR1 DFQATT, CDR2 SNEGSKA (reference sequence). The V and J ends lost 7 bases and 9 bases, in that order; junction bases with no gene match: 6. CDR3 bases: TGCAGTGGGGCGGGAGGGCCGGCCCAGTACTTC. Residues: CSGAGGPAQYF.

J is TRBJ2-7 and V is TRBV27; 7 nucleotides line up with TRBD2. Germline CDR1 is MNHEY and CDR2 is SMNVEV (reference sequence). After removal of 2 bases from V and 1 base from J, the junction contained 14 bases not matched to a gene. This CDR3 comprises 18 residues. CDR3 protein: CASSLGLKGGGGSYEQYF. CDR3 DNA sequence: TGTGCCAGCAGTTTAGGGCTAAAGGGCGGGGGAGGATCCTACGAGCAGTACTTC.

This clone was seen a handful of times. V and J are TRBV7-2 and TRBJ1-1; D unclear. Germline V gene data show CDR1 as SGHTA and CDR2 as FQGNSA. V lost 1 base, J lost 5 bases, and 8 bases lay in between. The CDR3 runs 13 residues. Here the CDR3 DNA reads TGTGCCAGCAGCTTAGTGTTGAGGACTGAAGCTTTCTTT. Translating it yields CASSLVLRTEAFF.

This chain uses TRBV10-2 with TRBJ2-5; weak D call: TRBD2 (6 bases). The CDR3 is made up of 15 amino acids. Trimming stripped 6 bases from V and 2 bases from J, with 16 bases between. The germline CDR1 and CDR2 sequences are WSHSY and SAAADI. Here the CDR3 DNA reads TGCGCCAGCAGGAAGGGACTTTTCCTTCAAGAGACCCAGTACTTC. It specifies CASRKGLFLQETQYF.

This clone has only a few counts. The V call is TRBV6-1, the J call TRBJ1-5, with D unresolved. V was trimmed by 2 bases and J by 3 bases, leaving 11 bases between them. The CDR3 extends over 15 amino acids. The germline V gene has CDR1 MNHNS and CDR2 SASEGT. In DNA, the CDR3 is TGTGCCAGCAGTGAACAAAGACAAAACAATCAGCCCCAGCATTTT. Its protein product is CASSEQRQNNQPQHF.